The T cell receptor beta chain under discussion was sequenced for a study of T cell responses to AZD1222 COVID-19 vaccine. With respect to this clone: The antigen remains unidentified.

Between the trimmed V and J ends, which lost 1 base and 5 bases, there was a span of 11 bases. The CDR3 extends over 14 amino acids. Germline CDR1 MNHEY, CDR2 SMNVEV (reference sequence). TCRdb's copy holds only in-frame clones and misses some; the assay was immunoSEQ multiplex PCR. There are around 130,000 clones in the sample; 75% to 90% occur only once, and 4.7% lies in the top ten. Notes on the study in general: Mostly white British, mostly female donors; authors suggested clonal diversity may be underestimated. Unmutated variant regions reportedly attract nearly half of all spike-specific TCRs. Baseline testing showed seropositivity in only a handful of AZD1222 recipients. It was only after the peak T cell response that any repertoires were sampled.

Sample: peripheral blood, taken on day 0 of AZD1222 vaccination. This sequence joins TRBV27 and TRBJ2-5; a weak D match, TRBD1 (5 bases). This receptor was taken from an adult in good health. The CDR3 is CASSLFRQGETQYF. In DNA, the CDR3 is TGTGCCAGCAGTTTATTCCGGCAGGGTGAGACCCAGTACTTC.